The 14 T cell receptor beta chains reported below all come from one sample, sequenced in a study of CD8+CD57+ T cells in acquired aplastic anemia. TCR beta VDJ and CDR3 profiling used genomic DNA as template. Via MiXCR, TCRdb re-called the reads, giving one row per CDR3 protein. This table has 150,000 to 200,000 distinct CDR3 sequences, over 60% appearing once. Sequenced input: sorted CD4+, CD8+, or CD8+CD57+ T cells (not recorded which) from PBMCs. The receptors stem from a human donor with severe aplastic anemia or a healthy control (not recorded which).

The chain joins TRBV24-1 to TRBJ2-7; no firm D call. V lost 6 bases and J lost 0, with 8 bases in between. In germline, CDR1 is KGHDR, CDR2 SFDVKD. The CDR3 sequence is 13 residues long. CDR3 sequence (DNA): TGTGCCACCAGTCGGCAGGACTCCTACGAGCAGTACTTC. This codes for CATSRQDSYEQYF.

V is TRBV20-1 and J is TRBJ1-4; D is ambiguous. Trimming removed 7 bases at V and 4 bases at J, with 7 bases between. Germline V lookup: CDR1 DFQATT, CDR2 SNEGSKA (reference sequence). This CDR3 comprises 11 residues. The CDR3 region is CSVRFNEKLFF. The CDR3, as DNA: TGCAGTGTGAGATTTAATGAAAAACTGTTTTTT.

The chain links TRBV20-1 to TRBJ2-3; D is possibly TRBD1 (7 bases). This CDR3 is built from 13 residues. Germline V gene data show CDR1 as DFQATT and CDR2 as SNEGSKA (reference sequence). Trimming removed 3 bases from V and 5 bases from J, with 12 bases in between. The CDR3 sequence is CSASYRGGDTQYF. For the CDR3, the DNA is TGCAGTGCTAGTTACAGGGGAGGAGATACGCAGTATTTT.

The chain couples TRBV29-1 to TRBJ1-2, with unresolved D. The CDR3 runs to 14 residues. The V gene's germline CDR1 is SQVTM and CDR2 ANQGSEA. Trimming cost V 2 bases and J 4 bases, with 14 bases left between them. CDR3 sequence reads: CSVELPDGGYGYTF. CDR3 nucleotide sequence: TGCAGCGTTGAATTGCCGGACGGCGGCTATGGCTACACCTTC.

The CDR3 loop reads CASSPLAGGKYRELFF. CDR3 in DNA: TGTGCCAGCAGCCCTCTAGCGGGAGGAAAATATCGGGAGCTGTTTTTT. The J gene is TRBJ2-2, the V gene TRBV7-9, with 11 nucleotides matching TRBD2. The length of the CDR3 is 16 residues. V trimming: 5 bases; J trimming: 9 bases; junction bases outside the gene matches: 11. Germline CDR1 and CDR2: SEHNR and FQNEAQ (reference sequence).

The chain uses TRBV7-2 and TRBJ2-2, with 9 bases matching TRBD2. The germline V gene encodes CDR1 SGHTA and CDR2 FQGNSA. The CDR3 length is 15 residues. After removal of 1 base from V and 8 bases from J, the junction contained 5 bases not matched to a gene. Here the CDR3 reads CASSLVSSGVGELFF. The CDR3 coding sequence is TGTGCCAGCAGCTTAGTATCTAGCGGGGTAGGGGAGCTGTTTTTT.

In its sample, this clonotype was seen many times. This rearrangement joins TRBV7-3 to TRBJ2-7, with 9 bases matching TRBD2. Per the germline V gene, CDR1 is SGHTA and CDR2 is FQGTGA. Trimming removed 5 bases from V and 2 bases from J; junction bases left unmatched: 7. This CDR3 region has 15 residues. The CDR3 loop is CASSLIAGEAYEQYF. CDR3 sequence (DNA): TGTGCCAGCAGCCTAATAGCGGGGGAAGCCTACGAGCAGTACTTC.

This sequence joins TRBV7-2 and TRBJ1-5, with D hard to call. From germline, CDR1 is SGHTA and CDR2 FQGNSA. The V gene lost 5 bases and the J gene lost 3 bases, with 14 bases spanning the gap. The CDR3 runs 15 residues. The CDR3 reads CASSLGSRSNQPQHF. CDR3 DNA: TGTGCCAGCAGCCTAGGGTCGAGGTCCAATCAGCCCCAGCATTTT.

V usage is TRBV7-6 and J usage is TRBJ2-5; D ambiguous. Between the trimmed V and J ends, which lost 1 base and 13 bases, there was a span of 25 bases. The CDR3 sequence is 16 residues long. The germline CDR1 and CDR2 sequences are SGHVS and FNYEAQ. CDR3 nucleotide sequence: TGTGCCAGCAGCTTAGGGGGTTCGGGCACTGAAGCTTTCTCGTACTTC. Translating gives CASSLGGSGTEAFSYF.

As for this clonotype: At one of its ends the junction is not consistent with the germline gene, which may arise from a read error. The chain links TRBV29-1 to TRBJ2-3; D is uncertain. The CDR3 consists of 13 residues. CDR1 and CDR2 from the germline V gene are SQVTM and ANQGSEA. CDR3 in amino acids: CSTGPLKIDTQYF. Here the CDR3 DNA reads TGCAGCACCGGACCTCTTAAGATAGATACGCAGTACTTT.

J is TRBJ1-6 and V is TRBV20-1; perhaps TRBD1 as D (5 bases). The CDR3 runs 16 residues. V lost 3 bases and J 0 bases, leaving 12 bases between the germline ends. Per the germline V gene, CDR1 is DFQATT and CDR2 is SNEGSKA (reference sequence). The CDR3 sequence is CSARDQGGSYNSPLHF. The CDR3 nucleotides are TGCAGTGCTAGGGACCAGGGAGGCTCCTATAATTCACCCCTCCACTTT.

The genes are TRBV11-2 and TRBJ2-2; D is ambiguous. Germline CDR1 is SGHAT and CDR2 is FQNNGV. V shed 5 bases and J shed 3 bases, with 16 bases lying between them. The CDR3 runs 16 residues. The DNA of the CDR3 is TGTGCCAGCAGCACGCTCATAAGGACGGACACCGGGGAGCTGTTTTTT. Protein sequence: CASSTLIRTDTGELFF.

The V and J genes are TRBV24-1 and TRBJ1-2; possibly TRBD1 for D (5 bases). The V gene lost 3 bases and the J gene lost 4 bases, with 11 bases spanning the gap. The germline gives CDR1 KGHDR, CDR2 SFDVKD. The CDR3 runs to 14 residues. CDR3 residues: CATSDRDLSYGYTF. The CDR3 DNA follows: TGTGCCACCAGTGATCGGGACTTGAGCTATGGCTACACCTTC.

CDR3 amino acids: CAISESASGGTDTQYF. The CDR3 region has the DNA TGTGCCATCAGTGAGTCGGCGAGCGGGGGCACAGATACGCAGTATTTT. V is TRBV10-3 and J is TRBJ2-3; 7 bases are a match to TRBD2. Germline V gene sequence: CDR1 ENHRY, CDR2 SYGVKD. This CDR3 is 16 amino acids long. V trimming: 0 bases; J trimming: 1 base; junction bases outside the gene matches: 4.